This entry concerns a single T cell receptor (beta chain). Germline CDR1 and CDR2: SGHTA and FQGNSA. Trimming removed 4 bases at V and 9 bases at J, with 18 bases between. The CDR3 is 14 residues long. The data belong to a study of blood T cell repertoires in COVID-19. In the original processing: From reference gene primer amplification, estimates of nucleated cell counts were derived. Assay used: immunoSEQ multiplex PCR; TCRdb lists only in-frame clones, some missing. V and J calls and clone size are given by that table; D and trimming were obtained from the DNA. The table records 300,000 to 450,000 clones, about four fifths of them present only once.

The sequencing input was peripheral blood. The receptor's source is a human donor with acute or convalescent COVID-19. The donor label of this sample is uncertain. This chain links TRBV7-2 with TRBJ1-2; D remains ambiguous. In nucleotides, the CDR3 is TGTGCCAGCAGCTCCCCGACTGAACGGATGCGCTACACCTTC. This sequence encodes CASSSPTERMRYTF. Based on the CDR3 plus reference TRBV7-2 and TRBJ1-2, the full variable domain is GAGVSQSPSNKVTEKGKDVELRCDPISGHTALYWYRQSLGQGLEFLIYFQGNSAPDKSGLPSDRFSAERTGGSVSTLTIQRTQQEDSAVYLCASSSPTERMRYTFGSGTRLTVV.